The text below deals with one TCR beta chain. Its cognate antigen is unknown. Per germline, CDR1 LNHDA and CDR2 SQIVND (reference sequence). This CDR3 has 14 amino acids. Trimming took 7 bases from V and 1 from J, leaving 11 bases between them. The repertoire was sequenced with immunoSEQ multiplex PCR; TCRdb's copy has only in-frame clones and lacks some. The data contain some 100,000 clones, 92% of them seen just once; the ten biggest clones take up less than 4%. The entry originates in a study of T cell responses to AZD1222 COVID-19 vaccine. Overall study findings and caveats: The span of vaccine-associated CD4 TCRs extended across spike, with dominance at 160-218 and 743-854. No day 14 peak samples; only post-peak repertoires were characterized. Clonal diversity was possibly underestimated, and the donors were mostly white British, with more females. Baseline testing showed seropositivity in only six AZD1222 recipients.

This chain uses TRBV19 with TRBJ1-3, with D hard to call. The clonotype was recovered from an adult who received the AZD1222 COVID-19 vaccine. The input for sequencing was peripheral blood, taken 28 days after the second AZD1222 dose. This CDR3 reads CASTEPWSGNTIYF. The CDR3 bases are TGTGCCAGTACCGAACCCTGGTCTGGAAACACCATATATTTT.